This record concerns one TCR beta chain sequence. Which antigen it targets is not known. No much larger clonotype is one base removed from it; base qualities were not supplied. Libraries were made using the immunoSEQ multiplex PCR assay. TCR beta CDR3 sequencing was performed on DNA from the cultured, isolated CD4+ T cells. The study's own analysis went as follows. Non-productive TCR sequences were discarded, and reads were trimmed to the CDR3 region, with only CDR3s of 7 or more amino acids retained. Antigen-specific clonotypes were identified using the MANAFEST web app by comparison of expansion in peptide wells against reference cultures. To be called positive, a clone needed expansion at FDR<0.05 compared with the reference and with all other wells, an odds ratio greater than 5, and a frequency greater than 0.1% in two replicate wells. Cross-reactive clonotypes were defined as significantly expanded in SARS-CoV-2 spike wells and in at least one common cold coronavirus spike condition. CDR3 similarity was assessed by Levenshtein distance using the stringdist R package, and unrooted trees were constructed with ape in R 3.6.1. What TCRdb holds here is the immuneACCESS table cut down to in-frame rearrangements. Part of the clones is not present; checked against another copy, under half of the missing clones reflect an unresolved V gene, and the others are unexplained. V and J calls and clone size are given by that table; D and trimming were obtained from the DNA. The sample table shows about 25,000 clones, and roughly 73% are seen once. The top ten constitute more than 9.5% of the sample.

This sample is drawn from a study of vaccination effects on CD4 cells after COVID-19 (dated by TCRdb to 2022 to 2024). Turning to the overall study: In the ViraFEST assay, PBMC were stimulated with viral peptide pools, and TCR sequencing was then used to find antigen-specific CD4+ T cell clonotypes based on their expansion. Some 2 million PBMC per well were cultured in IMDM with roughly 5% human AB serum, around 10 IU/ml IL-2 and gentamicin, plus 10 ug/ml peptides. Altogether, over 9 COVID-19 convalescent patients and a few SARS-CoV-2-naive healthy vaccine recipients made up the full study. SARS-CoV-2 spike-specific CD4+ TCR repertoires from before and after mRNA vaccination were compared in COVID-19 convalescent patients and in infection-naive vaccine recipients. Participants received two doses of either the BNT162b2 or the mRNA-1273 mRNA SARS-CoV-2 vaccine. In the study, cultures from other donors were sequenced using the Oncomine TCR Beta short-read assay on an Illumina iSeq 100. Overall study outcomes, separate from this receptor: Only a small number of convalescent patients were included, and no early post-infection timepoints were available, which limited the study. In healthy vaccine recipients, vaccine-induced clones were almost all SARS-CoV-2 mono-reactive, with only 1 of 255 being cross-reactive with common cold coronaviruses. Both infection-induced and vaccine-induced clones contracted markedly at late post-vaccination timepoints, which is consistent with waning T cell responses.

The germline V end is reduced by 0 bases and the J end by 2 bases; junction bases left unmatched: 6. Looking up the germline V gene (reference sequence) yields CDR1 LGHDT and CDR2 YNNKEL. The CDR3 runs 17 amino acids, cysteine and phenylalanine included. Just CDR3 DNA is preserved here, 51 bases in frame from base 1. After around 10 days of culture, CD4+ T cells were isolated with the EasySep CD4+ T cell isolation kit. The absence of prior SARS-CoV-2 infection in healthy vaccine recipients was confirmed by negative nucleocapsid antibodies before and after vaccination. Half of the culture medium was replaced with fresh IL-2-containing medium on days 3 and 7. Each peptide stimulation condition was cultured in triplicate wells unless otherwise noted. PBMC were separated from whole blood using Ficoll-Paque Plus gradient centrifugation and were then either cryopreserved at -140C or used fresh. The QIAamp micro DNA kit was used to extract genomic DNA from the cultured CD4+ T cells.

This clonotype originated in a human donor who received a COVID-19 vaccine. The chain is assembled from TRBV3-1 (or the pseudogene TRBV3-2) and TRBJ2-5; the central 10 bases match TRBD2. The sequences come from CD4+ T cells from PBMCs cultured without peptide, collected before COVID-19 vaccination. The sequenced DNA: TGTGCCAGCAGCCAAGATCGGCTAGCGGGAGCACAAGAGACCCAGTACTTC. The translation is CASSQDRLAGAQETQYF.